This record covers a single TCR beta chain. At one end the junction does not follow the germline gene, possibly because of a read error. This CDR3 is built from 18 residues. Looked up from germline, CDR1 is MNHEY and CDR2 is SVGAGI. These data belong to a study of response to subunit inactivated influenza vaccine. TCRdb re-analysed the RT-PCR reads in MiXCR, keeping a single row per CDR3 protein. This table holds under 850,000 distinct CDR3 sequences, under 20% found once. The TCR comes from a middle-aged man who received an inactivated influenza vaccine. The sequencing used PBMCs from blood, collected 5 to 6 days after vaccination. This chain links TRBV6-5 with TRBJ2-1, with D perhaps matching TRBD2 (6 bases). The CDR3 DNA reads TGTGCCAGCAGCTACTCCCCATTTCAGCGGGCGTCCTACAATGAGCAGTTCTTC. Residues: CASSYSPFQRASYNEQFF.